These 9 T cell receptor beta chains share one sample of origin, sequenced in a study of T cell responses to AZD1222 COVID-19 vaccine. TCRdb's copy holds only in-frame clones and misses some; the assay was immunoSEQ multiplex PCR. The sample includes about 130,000 clones, 88% of them seen just once. The sequencing here drew on peripheral blood, taken on day 0 of AZD1222 vaccination. Receptors were obtained from an adult in good health.

This chain uses TRBV28 with TRBJ1-4; D perhaps matches TRBD1 (6 bases). V was clipped by 6 bases and J by 8 bases, with 19 bases between them. The V gene's germline CDR1 is MDHEN and CDR2 SYDVKM. The CDR3 length is 15 residues. CDR3 nucleotides: TGTGCCAGCAGCTCCCTCCGGGGGGGCCAAGAAAAACTGTTTTTT. This codes for CASSSLRGGQEKLFF.

V and J are TRBV6-2 or TRBV6-3 and TRBJ2-5; TRBD2 matches at 10 bases. V was clipped by 6 bases and J by 5 bases; unmatched bases: 9. Germline V CDR1 and CDR2: MNHEY, SVGEGT. The CDR3 has 15 residues. The DNA of the CDR3 is TGTGCCAGCAGCCATGGGAGTAGCGGGGGGGAGACCCAGTACTTC. This sequence encodes CASSHGSSGGETQYF.

This sequence joins TRBV6-5 and TRBJ1-2; 9 bases are shared with TRBD1. Germline V gene sequence: CDR1 MNHEY, CDR2 SVGAGI. The ends lost 6 bases at V and 6 bases at J; junction bases unmatched: 8. The CDR3 consists of 14 residues. Written as DNA, the CDR3 is TGTGCCAGCAGCCCGACAGGGGGTGCTAATGGCTACACCTTC. This translates into CASSPTGGANGYTF.

The chain has TRBV5-1 and TRBJ2-7; D is unresolved. With 0 bases removed from V and 0 bases from J, the gap between germline ends came to 10 bases. The V gene's germline CDR1 is SGHRS and CDR2 YFSETQ. This CDR3 is 15 amino acids long. CDR3 in DNA: TGCGCCAGCAGCTTGGGGCTGACTGACTCCTACGAGCAGTACTTC. Protein: CASSLGLTDSYEQYF.

This clone was observed a handful of times. V is TRBV28 and J is TRBJ1-5; weak D call: TRBD1 (5 bases). This CDR3 has 14 residues. CDR1 and CDR2 from the germline V gene are MDHEN and SYDVKM. V was cut by 6 bases and J by 2 bases, with 11 bases left in between. CDR3 nucleotides: TGTGCCAGCAGCAGGGCCCAAGGCAATCAGCCCCAGCATTTT. Its protein is CASSRAQGNQPQHF.

This clone was counted once. In nucleotides, the CDR3 is TGTGCCAGCACCAGCGGGAGCATCTACGAGCAGTACTTC. Translated, it gives CASTSGSIYEQYF. V and J are TRBV6-5 and TRBJ2-7, with 8 bases lining up with TRBD2. V was pared by 7 bases and J by 3 bases, with 5 bases of the junction left unmatched. The CDR3 spans 13 residues. CDR1 and CDR2 from the germline V gene are MNHEY and SVGAGI.

The chain employs TRBV5-8 and TRBJ1-1, with D perhaps TRBD1 (6 bases). The CDR3 is 13 residues long. V was pared by 6 bases and J by 2 bases, with 11 bases between. Germline V gives CDR1 SGHTS, CDR2 YDEGEE. The chain's CDR3 is CASMGARNTEAFF. In nucleotides, the CDR3 is TGTGCCAGCATGGGGGCAAGAAACACTGAAGCTTTCTTT.

The gene calls are TRBV9 and TRBJ2-2; D is undetermined. The CDR3 loop spans 16 amino acids. V dropped 0 bases and J dropped 7 bases, with 16 bases sitting between them. The germline CDR1 and CDR2 sequences are SGDLS and YYNGEE. In DNA form, the CDR3 reads TGTGCCAGCAGCGTAGCGGCAGATACCCGAGACGGGGAGCTGTTTTTT. It codes for CASSVAADTRDGELFF.

This clone was picked up one time. The J gene is TRBJ2-3, the V gene TRBV4-2; D not resolved. In germline, CDR1 is LGHNA, CDR2 YNFKEQ. Trimming pared 0 bases from V and 1 base from J, leaving 5 bases between. The CDR3 contains 14 residues. CDR3 sequence: CASSQEYGTDTQYF. CDR3 coding DNA: TGTGCCAGCAGCCAAGAGTATGGCACAGATACGCAGTATTTT.